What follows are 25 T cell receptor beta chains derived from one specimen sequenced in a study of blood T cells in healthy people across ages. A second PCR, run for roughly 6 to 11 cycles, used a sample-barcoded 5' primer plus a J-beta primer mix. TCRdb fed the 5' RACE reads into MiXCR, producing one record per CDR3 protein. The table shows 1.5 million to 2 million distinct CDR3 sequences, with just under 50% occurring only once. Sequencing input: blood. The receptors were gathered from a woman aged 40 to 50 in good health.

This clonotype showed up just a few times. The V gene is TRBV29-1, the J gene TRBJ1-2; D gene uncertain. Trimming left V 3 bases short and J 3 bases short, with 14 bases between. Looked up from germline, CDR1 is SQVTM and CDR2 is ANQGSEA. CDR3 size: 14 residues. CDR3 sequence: CSVERAGLYYGYTF. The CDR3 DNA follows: TGCAGCGTTGAGAGGGCAGGACTATACTATGGCTACACCTTC.

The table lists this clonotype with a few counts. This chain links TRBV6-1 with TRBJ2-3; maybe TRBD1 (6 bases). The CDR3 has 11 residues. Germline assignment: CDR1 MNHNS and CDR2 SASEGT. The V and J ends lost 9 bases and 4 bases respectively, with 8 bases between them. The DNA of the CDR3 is TGTGCCAGTAACAGGGCAGATACGCAGTATTTT. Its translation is CASNRADTQYF.

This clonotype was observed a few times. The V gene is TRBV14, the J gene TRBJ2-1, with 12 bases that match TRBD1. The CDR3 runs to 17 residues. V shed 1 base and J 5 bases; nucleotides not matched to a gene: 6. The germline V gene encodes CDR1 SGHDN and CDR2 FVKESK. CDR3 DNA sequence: TGTGCCAGCAGCCAAGCTGTGGGACAGGGGGCCCACAATGAGCAGTTCTTC. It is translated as CASSQAVGQGAHNEQFF.

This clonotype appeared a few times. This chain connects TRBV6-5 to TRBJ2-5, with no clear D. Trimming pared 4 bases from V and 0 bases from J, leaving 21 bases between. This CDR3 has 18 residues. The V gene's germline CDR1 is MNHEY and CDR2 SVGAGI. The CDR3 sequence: CASSFFGQPVENQETQYF. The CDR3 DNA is TGTGCCAGCAGTTTCTTCGGGCAGCCCGTAGAGAACCAAGAGACCCAGTACTTC.

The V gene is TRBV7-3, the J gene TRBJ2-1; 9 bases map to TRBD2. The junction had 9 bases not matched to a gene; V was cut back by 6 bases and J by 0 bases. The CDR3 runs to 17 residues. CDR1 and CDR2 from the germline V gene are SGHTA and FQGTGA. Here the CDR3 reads CASRLSGGLGSYNEQFF. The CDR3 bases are TGTGCCAGCAGACTAAGCGGGGGGCTAGGCTCCTACAATGAGCAGTTCTTC.

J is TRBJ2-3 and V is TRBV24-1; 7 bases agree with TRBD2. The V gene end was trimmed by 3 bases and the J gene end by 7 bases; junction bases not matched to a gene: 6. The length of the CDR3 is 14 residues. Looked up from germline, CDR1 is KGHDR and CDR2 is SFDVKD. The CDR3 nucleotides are TGTGCCACCAGTGATGCCGGGACTACTTATACGCAGTATTTT. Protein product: CATSDAGTTYTQYF.

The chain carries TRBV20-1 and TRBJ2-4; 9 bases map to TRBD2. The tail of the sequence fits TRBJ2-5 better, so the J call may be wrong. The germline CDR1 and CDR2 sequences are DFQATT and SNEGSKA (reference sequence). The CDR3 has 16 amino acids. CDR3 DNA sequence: TGCAGTGCCGAGGGTGTGGCGGGGGGGTTTCGGAAGACCCAGTACTTC. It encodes CSAEGVAGGFRKTQYF.

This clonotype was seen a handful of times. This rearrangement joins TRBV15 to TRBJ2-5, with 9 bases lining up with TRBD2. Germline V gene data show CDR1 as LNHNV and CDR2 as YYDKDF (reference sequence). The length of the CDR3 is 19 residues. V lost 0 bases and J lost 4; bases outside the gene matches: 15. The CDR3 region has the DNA TGTGCCACCAGCAGAGAAGGATCAGAGGGGAGTAGCGGGGGAGAGACCCAGTACTTC. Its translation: CATSREGSEGSSGGETQYF.

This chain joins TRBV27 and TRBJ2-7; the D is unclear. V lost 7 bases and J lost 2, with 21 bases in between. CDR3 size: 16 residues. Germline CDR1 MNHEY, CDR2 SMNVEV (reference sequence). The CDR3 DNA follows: TGTGCCAGCAACTCGTTGGCGGCAGGTCATCCCTACGAGCAGTACTTC. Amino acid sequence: CASNSLAAGHPYEQYF.

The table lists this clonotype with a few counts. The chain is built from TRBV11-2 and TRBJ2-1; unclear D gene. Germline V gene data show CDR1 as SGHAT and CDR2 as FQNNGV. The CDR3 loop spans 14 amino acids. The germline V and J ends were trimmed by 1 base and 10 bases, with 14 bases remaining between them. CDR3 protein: CASSLVQMGNEQFF. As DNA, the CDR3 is TGTGCCAGCAGCTTAGTCCAGATGGGCAACGAGCAGTTCTTC.

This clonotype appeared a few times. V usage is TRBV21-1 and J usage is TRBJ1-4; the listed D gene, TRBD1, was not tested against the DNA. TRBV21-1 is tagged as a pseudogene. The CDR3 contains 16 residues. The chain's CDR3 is CASSGPRQGSNEKLFF. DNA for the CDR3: TGTGCCAGCAGCGGACCCCGACAGGGCTCTAATGAAAAACTGTTTTTT.

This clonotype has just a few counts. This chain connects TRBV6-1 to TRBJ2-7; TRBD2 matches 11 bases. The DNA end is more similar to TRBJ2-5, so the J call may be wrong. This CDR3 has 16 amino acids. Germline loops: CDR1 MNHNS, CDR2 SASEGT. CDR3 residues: CASTQGLAERLETQYF. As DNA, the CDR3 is TGTGCCAGCACCCAGGGACTAGCGGAGCGGTTAGAGACCCAGTACTTC.

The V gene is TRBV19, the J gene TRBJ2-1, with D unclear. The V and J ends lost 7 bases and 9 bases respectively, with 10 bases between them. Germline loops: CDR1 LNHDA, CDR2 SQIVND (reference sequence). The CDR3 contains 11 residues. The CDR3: CASNEKGEQFF. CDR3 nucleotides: TGTGCCAGTAACGAGAAAGGTGAGCAGTTCTTC.

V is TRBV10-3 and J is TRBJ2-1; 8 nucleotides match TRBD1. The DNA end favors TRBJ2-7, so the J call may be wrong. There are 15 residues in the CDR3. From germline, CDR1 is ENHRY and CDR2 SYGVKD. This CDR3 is CAIRSLGQGYNEQYF. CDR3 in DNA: TGTGCCATCAGATCCCTCGGACAGGGTTACAATGAGCAGTACTTC.

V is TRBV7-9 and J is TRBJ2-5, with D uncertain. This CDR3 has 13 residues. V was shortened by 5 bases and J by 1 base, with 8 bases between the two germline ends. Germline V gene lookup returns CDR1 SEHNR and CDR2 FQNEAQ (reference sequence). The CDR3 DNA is TGTGCCAGCAGCCCGACACCCCAAGAGACCCAGTACTTC. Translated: CASSPTPQETQYF.

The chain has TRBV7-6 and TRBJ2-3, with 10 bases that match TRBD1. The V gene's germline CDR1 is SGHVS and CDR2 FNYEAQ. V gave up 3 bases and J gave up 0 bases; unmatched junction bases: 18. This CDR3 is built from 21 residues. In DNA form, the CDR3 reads TGTGCCAGCAGCTTCCTACCGACAGGGGGCCGTACTGATACTAGCACAGATACGCAGTATTTT. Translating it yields CASSFLPTGGRTDTSTDTQYF.

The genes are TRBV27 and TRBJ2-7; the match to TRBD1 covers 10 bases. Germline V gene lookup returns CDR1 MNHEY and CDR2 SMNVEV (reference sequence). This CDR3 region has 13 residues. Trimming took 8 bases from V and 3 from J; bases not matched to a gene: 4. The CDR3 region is CASARTGGYEQYF. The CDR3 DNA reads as TGTGCCAGCGCCCGGACAGGGGGCTACGAGCAGTACTTC.

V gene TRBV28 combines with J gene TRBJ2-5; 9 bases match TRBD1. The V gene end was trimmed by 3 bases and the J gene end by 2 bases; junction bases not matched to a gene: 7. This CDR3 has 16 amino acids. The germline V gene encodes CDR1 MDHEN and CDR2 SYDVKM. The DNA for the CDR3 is TGTGCCAGCAGTTTTTGGGACAGGGAAAATCAAGAGACCCAGTACTTC. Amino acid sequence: CASSFWDRENQETQYF.

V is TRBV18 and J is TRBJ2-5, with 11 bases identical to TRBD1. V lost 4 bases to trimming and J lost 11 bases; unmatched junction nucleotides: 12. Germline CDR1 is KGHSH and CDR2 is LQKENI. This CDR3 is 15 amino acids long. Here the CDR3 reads CASSLGTGGYNEQYF. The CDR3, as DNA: TGTGCCAGCTCACTCGGGACAGGGGGATACAATGAGCAGTACTTC.

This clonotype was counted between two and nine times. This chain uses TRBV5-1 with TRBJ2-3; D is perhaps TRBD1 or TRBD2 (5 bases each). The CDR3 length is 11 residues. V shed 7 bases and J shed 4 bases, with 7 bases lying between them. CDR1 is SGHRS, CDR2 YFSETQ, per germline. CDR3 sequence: CASRDPDTQYF. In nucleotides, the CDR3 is TGCGCCAGCCGGGACCCAGATACGCAGTATTTT.

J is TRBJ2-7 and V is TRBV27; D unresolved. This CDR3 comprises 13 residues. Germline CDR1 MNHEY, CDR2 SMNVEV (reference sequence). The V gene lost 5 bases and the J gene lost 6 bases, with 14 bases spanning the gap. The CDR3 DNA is TGTGCCAGCAGTCAATCCGGATTCTCCGAGCAGTACTTC. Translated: CASSQSGFSEQYF.

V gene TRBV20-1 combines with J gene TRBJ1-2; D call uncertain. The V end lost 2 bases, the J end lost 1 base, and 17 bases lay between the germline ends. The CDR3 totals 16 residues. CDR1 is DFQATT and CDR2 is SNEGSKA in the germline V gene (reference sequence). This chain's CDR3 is CSARPINTHLNYGYTF. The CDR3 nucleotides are TGCAGTGCTAGACCGATAAACACCCACCTTAACTATGGCTACACCTTC.

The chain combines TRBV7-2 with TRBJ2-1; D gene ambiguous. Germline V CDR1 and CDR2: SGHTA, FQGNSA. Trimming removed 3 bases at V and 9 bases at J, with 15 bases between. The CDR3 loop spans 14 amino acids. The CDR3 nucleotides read TGTGCCAGCAGCTTCCAACTTCCCCCTAGTGAGCAGTTCTTC. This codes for CASSFQLPPSEQFF.

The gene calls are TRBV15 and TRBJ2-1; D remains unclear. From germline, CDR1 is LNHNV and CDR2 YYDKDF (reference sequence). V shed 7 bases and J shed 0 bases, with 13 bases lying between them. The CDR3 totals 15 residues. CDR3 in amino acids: CATKDAWSSYNEQFF. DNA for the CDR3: TGTGCCACCAAAGACGCCTGGAGCTCCTACAATGAGCAGTTCTTC. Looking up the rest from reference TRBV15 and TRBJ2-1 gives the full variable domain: DAMVIQNPRYQVTQFGKPVTLSCSQTLNHNVMYWYQQKSSQAPKLLFHYYDKDFNNEADTPDNFQSRRPNTSFCFLDIRSPGLGDTAMYLCATKDAWSSYNEQFFGPGTRLTVL.

The CDR3 DNA follows: TGTGCCAGCACCCGAGGGGGGAACCGTCTCTACGAGCAGTACTTC. Residues: CASTRGGNRLYEQYF. This chain joins TRBV28 and TRBJ2-7, with D perhaps being TRBD1 or TRBD2 (6 bases each). The germline V and J ends were trimmed by 7 bases and 3 bases, with 19 bases remaining between them. The length of the CDR3 is 15 residues. Per germline, CDR1 MDHEN and CDR2 SYDVKM.